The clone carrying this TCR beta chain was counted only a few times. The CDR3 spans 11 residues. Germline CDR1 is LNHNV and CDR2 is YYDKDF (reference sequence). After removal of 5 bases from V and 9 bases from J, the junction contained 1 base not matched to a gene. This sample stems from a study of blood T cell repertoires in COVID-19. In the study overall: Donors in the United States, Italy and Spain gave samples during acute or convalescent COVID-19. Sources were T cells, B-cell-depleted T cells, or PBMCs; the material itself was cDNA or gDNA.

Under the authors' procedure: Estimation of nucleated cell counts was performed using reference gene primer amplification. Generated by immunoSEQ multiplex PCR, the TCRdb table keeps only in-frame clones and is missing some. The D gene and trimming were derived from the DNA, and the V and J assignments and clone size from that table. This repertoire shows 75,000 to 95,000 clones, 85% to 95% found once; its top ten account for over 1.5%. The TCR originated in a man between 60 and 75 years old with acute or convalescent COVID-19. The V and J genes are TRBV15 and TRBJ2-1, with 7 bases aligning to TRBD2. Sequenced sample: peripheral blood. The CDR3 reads CATSASGEQFF. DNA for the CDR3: TGTGCCACCAGCGCTAGCGGTGAGCAGTTCTTC.